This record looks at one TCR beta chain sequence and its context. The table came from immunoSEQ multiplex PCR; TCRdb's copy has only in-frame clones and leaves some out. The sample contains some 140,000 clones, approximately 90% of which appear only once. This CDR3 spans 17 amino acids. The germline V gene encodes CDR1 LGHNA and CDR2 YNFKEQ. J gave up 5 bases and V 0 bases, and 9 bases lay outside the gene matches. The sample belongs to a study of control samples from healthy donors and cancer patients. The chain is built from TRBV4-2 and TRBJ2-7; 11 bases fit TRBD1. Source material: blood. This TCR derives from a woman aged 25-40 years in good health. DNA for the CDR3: TGTGCCAGCAGCCAAGAGAGATTCGGACAGGGGGCCCACGAGCAGTACTTC. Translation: CASSQERFGQGAHEQYF.